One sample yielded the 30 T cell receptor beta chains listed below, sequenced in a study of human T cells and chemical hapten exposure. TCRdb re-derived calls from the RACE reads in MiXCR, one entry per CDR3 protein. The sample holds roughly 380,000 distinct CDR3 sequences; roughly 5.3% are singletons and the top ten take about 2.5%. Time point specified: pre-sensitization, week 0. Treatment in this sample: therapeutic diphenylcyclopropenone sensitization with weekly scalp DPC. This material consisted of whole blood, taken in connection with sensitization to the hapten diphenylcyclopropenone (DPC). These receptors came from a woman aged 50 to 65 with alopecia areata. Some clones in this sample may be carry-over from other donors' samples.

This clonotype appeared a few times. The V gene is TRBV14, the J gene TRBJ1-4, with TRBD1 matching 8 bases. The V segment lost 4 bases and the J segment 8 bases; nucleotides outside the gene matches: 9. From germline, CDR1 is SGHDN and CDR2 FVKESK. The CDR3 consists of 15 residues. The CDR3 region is CASSPFSRTGEKLFF. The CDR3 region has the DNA TGTGCCAGCAGCCCCTTTAGTAGGACAGGGGAAAAACTGTTTTTT.

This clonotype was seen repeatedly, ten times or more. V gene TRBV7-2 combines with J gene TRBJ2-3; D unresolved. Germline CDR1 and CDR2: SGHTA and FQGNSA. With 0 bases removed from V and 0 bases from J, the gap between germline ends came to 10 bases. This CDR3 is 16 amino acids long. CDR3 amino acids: CASSLAGGPSTDTQYF. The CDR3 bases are TGTGCCAGCAGCTTAGCTGGCGGTCCTAGCACAGATACGCAGTATTTT. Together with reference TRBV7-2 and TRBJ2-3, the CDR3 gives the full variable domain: GAGVSQSPSNKVTEKGKDVELRCDPISGHTALYWYRQSLGQGLEFLIYFQGNSAPDKSGLPSDRFSAERTGGSVSTLTIQRTQQEDSAVYLCASSLAGGPSTDTQYFGPGTRLTVL.

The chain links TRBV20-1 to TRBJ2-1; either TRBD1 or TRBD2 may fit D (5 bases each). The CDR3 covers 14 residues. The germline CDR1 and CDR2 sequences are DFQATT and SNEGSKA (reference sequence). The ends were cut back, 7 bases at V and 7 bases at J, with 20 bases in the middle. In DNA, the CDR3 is TGCAGTGTCAGAGGGGCGCTCGGGGAGAATGAGCAGTTCTTC. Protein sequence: CSVRGALGENEQFF.

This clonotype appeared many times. CDR3 coding DNA: TGTGCCAGCAGCTCCGCCCTAGCGAGCACAGATACGCAGTATTTT. Translating gives CASSSALASTDTQYF. The gene calls are TRBV7-2 and TRBJ2-3; possible D gene TRBD2, 6 bases. The length of the CDR3 is 15 residues. Trimming stripped 4 bases from V and 0 bases from J, with 11 bases between. Germline lookup yields CDR1 SGHTA and CDR2 FQGNSA.

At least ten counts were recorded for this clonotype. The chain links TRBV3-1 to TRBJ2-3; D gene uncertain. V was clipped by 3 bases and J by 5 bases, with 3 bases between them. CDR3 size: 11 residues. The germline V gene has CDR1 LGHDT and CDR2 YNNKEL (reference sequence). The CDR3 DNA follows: TGTGCCAGCAGCCACAAAGATACGCAGTATTTT. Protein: CASSHKDTQYF.

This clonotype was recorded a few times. The CDR3 coding sequence is TGTGCCTGGAGTGGGTCTAGCGGGAGGCGGGAGCAGTACTTC. Translated: CAWSGSSGRREQYF. The V gene is TRBV30, the J gene TRBJ2-7, with 11 bases that match TRBD2. Germline assignment: CDR1 GTSNPN and CDR2 SVGIG (reference sequence). CDR3 length: 14 residues. J gave up 7 bases and V 1 base, and 6 bases lay outside the gene matches.

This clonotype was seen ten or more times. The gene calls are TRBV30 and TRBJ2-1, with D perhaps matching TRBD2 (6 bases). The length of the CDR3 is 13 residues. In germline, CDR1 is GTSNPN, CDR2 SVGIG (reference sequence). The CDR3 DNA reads TGTGCTGCGGGGACCACACTTTACAATGAGCAGTTCTTC. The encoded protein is CAAGTTLYNEQFF.

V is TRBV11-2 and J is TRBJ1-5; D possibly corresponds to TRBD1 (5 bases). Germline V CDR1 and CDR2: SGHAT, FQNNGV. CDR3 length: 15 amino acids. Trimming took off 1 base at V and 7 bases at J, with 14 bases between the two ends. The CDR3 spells CASSLGSGMGQPQHF. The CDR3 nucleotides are TGTGCCAGCAGCTTAGGATCAGGGATGGGGCAGCCCCAGCATTTT.

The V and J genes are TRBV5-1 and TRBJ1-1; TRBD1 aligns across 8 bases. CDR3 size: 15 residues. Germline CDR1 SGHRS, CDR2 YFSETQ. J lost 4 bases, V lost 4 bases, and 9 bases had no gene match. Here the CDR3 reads CASSLGQGMATEAFF. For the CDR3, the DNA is TGCGCCAGCAGCCTCGGACAGGGCATGGCCACTGAAGCTTTCTTT.

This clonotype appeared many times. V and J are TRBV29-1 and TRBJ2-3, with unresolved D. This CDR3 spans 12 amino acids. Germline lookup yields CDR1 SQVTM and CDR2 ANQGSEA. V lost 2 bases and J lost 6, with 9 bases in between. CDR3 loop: CSVEPGKDTQYF. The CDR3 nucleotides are TGCAGCGTTGAACCCGGCAAGGATACGCAGTATTTT.

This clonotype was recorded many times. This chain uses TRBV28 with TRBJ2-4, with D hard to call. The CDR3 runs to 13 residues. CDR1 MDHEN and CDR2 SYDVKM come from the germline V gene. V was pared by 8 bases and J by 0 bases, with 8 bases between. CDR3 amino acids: CASLELAKNIQYF. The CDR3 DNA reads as TGTGCCAGCCTTGAGCTAGCCAAAAACATTCAGTACTTC.

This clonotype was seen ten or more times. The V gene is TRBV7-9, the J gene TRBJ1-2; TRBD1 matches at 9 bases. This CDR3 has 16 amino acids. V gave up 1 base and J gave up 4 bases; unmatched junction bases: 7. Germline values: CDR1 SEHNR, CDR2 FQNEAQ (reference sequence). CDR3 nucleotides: TGTGCCAGCAGCTTAGTCATCCCGACAGGGGGCTATGGCTACACCTTC. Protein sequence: CASSLVIPTGGYGYTF.

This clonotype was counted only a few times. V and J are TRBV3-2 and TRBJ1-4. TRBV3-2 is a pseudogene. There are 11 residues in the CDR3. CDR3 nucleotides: TGTGCCAGCAGCGGGAAGGAAAAACTGTTTTTT. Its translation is CASSGKEKLFF.

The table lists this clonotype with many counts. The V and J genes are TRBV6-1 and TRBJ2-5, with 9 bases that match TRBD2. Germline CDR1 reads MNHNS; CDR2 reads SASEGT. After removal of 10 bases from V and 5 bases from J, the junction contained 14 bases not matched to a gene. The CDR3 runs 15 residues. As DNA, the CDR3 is TGTGCCACGTCTTTAGCGGGAGTACGGGGTGAGACCCAGTACTTC. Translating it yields CATSLAGVRGETQYF.

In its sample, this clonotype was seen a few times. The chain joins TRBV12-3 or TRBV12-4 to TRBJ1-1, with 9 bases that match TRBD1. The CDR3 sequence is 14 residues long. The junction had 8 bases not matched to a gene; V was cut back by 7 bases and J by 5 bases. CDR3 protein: CASIAQGARTEAFF. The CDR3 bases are TGTGCCAGCATTGCACAGGGGGCGAGGACTGAAGCTTTCTTT.

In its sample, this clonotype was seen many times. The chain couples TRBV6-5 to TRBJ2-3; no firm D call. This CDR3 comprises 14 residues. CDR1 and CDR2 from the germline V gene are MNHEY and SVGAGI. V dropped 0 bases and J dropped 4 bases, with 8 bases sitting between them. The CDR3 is CASSYSSIADTQYF. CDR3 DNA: TGTGCCAGCAGTTACTCATCCATCGCAGATACGCAGTATTTT.

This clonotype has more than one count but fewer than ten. For the CDR3, the DNA is TGTGCCAGCAGCCAAGCTCGGAGCTATGGCTACACCTTC. Translation gives CASSQARSYGYTF. J is TRBJ1-2 and V is TRBV3-1; D remains ambiguous. The CDR3 covers 13 residues. Germline-derived CDR1 and CDR2 are LGHDT and YNNKEL (reference sequence). Trimming removed 1 base at V and 4 bases at J, with 7 bases between.

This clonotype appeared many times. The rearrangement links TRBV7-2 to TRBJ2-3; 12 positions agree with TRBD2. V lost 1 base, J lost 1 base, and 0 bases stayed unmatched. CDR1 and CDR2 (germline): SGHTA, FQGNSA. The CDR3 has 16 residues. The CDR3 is CASSLGTSGGTDTQYF. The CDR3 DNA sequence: TGTGCCAGCAGCTTAGGGACTAGCGGGGGCACAGATACGCAGTATTTT.

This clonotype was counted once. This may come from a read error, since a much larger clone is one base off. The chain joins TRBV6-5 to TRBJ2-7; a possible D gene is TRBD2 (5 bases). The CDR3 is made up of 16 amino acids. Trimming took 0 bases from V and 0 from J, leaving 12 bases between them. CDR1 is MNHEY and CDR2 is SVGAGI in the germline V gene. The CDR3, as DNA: TGTGCCAGCAGTTACTCGAAGCTGGAGGACTCCTACGAGCAGTACTTC. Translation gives CASSYSKLEDSYEQYF.

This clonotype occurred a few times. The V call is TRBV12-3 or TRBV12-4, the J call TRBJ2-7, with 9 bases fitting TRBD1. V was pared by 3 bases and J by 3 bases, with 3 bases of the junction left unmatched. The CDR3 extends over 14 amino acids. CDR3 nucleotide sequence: TGTGCCAGCAGTTTCACGGGACAGGGCTACGAGCAGTACTTC. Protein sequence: CASSFTGQGYEQYF.

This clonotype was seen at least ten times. The CDR3 DNA is TGTGCCAGCAGCTTAGTAGCGGGGGGGCTGACAGATACGCAGTATTTT. Translated: CASSLVAGGLTDTQYF. The V call is TRBV7-2, the J call TRBJ2-3, with 11 bases fitting TRBD2. The CDR3 runs to 16 residues. Germline values: CDR1 SGHTA, CDR2 FQGNSA. V shed 1 base, J shed 3 bases, and the junction held 3 bases outside the gene matches.

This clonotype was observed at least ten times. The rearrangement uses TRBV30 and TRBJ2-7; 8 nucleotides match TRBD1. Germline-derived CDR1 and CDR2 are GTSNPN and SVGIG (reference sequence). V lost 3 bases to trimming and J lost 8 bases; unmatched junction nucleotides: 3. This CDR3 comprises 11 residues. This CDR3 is CAWRQGAQQYF. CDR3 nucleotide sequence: TGTGCCTGGAGGCAGGGGGCACAGCAGTACTTC.

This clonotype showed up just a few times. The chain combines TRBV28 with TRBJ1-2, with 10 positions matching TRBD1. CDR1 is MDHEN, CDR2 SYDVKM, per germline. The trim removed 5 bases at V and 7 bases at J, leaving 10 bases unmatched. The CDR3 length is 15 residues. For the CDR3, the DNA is TGTGCCAGCAGTCTGCCACGACAGGGGGCCTTTGGCTACACCTTC. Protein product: CASSLPRQGAFGYTF.

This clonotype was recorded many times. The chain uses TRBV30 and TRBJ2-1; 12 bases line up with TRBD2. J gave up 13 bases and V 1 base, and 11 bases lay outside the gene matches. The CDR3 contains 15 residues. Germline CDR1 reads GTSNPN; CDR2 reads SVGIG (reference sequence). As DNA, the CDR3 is TGTGCCTGGAGTGGACTAGCGGGGGACCTAATCGAACAGTTCTTC. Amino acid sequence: CAWSGLAGDLIEQFF.

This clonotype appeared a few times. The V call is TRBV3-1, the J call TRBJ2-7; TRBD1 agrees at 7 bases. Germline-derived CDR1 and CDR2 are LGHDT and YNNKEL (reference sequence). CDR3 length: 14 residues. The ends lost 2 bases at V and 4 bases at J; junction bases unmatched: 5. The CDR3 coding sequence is TGTGCCAGCAGCCAAACAGGGGTTTGGTACGAGCAGTACTTC. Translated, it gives CASSQTGVWYEQYF.

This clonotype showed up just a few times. The CDR3 loop reads CAIKAGDTEAFF. Written as DNA, the CDR3 is TGTGCCATCAAGGCAGGGGACACTGAAGCTTTCTTT. The V call is TRBV10-3, the J call TRBJ1-1, with D possibly being TRBD1 (6 bases). CDR3 length: 12 residues. The germline V gene has CDR1 ENHRY and CDR2 SYGVKD. V gave up 7 bases and J gave up 3 bases, with 9 bases separating them.

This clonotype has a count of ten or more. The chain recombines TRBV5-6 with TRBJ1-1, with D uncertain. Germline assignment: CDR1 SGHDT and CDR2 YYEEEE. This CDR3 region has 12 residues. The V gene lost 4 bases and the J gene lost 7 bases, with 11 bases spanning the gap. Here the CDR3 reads CASSLAVDEAFF. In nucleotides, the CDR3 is TGTGCCAGCAGCCTGGCCGTAGATGAAGCTTTCTTT.

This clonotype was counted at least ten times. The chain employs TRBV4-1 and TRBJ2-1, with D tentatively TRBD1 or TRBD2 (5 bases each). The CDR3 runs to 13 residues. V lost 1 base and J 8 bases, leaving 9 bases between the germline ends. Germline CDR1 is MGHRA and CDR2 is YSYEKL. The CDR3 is CASSQGRGDEQFF. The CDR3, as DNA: TGCGCCAGCAGCCAAGGGAGAGGGGATGAGCAGTTCTTC.

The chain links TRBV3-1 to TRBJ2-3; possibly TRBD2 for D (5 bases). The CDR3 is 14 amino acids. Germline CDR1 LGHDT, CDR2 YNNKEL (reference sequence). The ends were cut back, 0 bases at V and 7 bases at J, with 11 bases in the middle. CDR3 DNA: TGTGCCAGCAGCCAAGATCGCGCTAGCAATACGCAGTATTTT. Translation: CASSQDRASNTQYF.

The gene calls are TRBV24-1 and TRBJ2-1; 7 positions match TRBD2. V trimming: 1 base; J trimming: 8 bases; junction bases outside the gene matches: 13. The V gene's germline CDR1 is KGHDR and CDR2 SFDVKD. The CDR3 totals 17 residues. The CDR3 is CATSDFGGRENSDEQFF. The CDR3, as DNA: TGTGCCACCAGTGATTTTGGAGGGCGGGAGAACAGCGATGAGCAGTTCTTC.